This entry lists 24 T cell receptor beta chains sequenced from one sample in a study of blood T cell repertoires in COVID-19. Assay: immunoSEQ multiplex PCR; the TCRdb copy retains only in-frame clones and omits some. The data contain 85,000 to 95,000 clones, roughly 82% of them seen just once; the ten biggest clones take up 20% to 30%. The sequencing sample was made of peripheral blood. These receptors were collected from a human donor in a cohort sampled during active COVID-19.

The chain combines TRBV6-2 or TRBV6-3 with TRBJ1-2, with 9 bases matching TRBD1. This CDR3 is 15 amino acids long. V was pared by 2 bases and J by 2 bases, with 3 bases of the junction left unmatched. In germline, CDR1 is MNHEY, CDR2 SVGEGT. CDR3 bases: TGTGCCAGCAGTTACGGGACAGGGAGAAACTATGGCTACACCTTC. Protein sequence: CASSYGTGRNYGYTF.

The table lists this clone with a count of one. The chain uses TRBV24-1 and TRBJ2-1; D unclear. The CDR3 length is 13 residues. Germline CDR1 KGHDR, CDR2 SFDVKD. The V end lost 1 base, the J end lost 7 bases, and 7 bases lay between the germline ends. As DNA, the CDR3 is TGTGCCACCAGTGATTTTGGTCGGAATGAGCAGTTCTTC. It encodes CATSDFGRNEQFF.

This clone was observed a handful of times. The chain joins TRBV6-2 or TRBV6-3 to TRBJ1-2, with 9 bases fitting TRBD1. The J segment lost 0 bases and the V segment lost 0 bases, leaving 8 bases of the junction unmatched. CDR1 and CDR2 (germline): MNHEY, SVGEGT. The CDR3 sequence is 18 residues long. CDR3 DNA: TGTGCCAGCAGTTACTCAACCGGGACAGGGCCAGCTAACTATGGCTACACCTTC. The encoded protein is CASSYSTGTGPANYGYTF.

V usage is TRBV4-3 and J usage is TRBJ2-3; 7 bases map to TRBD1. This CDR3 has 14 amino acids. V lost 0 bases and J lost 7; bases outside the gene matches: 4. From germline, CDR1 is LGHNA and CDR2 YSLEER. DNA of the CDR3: TGCGCCAGCAGCCAAGATGAGGGGGCGAATACGCAGTATTTT. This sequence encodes CASSQDEGANTQYF.

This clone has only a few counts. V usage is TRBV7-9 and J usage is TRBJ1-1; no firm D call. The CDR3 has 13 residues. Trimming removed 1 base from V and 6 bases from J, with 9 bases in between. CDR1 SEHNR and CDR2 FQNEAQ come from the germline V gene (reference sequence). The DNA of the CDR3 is TGTGCCAGCAGCTTAGTTTCGGAGGCTGAAGCTTTCTTT. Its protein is CASSLVSEAEAFF.

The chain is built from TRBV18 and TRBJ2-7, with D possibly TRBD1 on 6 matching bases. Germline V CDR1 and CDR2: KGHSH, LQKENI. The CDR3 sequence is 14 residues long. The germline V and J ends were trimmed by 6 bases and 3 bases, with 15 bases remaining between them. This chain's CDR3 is CASSYDRSDYEQYF. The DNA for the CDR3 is TGTGCCAGCTCCTATGACAGGTCCGACTACGAGCAGTACTTC.

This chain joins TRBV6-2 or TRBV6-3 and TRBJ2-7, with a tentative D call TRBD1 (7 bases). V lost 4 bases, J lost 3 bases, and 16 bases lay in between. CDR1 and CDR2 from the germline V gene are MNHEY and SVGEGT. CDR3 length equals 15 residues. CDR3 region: CASSSRGASHYEQYF. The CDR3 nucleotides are TGTGCCAGCAGTTCCAGGGGGGCCTCCCACTACGAGCAGTACTTC.

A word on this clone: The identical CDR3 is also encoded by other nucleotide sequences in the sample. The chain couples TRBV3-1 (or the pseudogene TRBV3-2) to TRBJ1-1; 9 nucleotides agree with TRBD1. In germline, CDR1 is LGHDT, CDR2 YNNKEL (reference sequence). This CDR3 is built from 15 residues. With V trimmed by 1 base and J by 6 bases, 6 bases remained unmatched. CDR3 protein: CASSQARTGESEAFF. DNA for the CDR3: TGTGCCAGCAGCCAAGCCCGGACAGGGGAATCTGAAGCTTTCTTT.

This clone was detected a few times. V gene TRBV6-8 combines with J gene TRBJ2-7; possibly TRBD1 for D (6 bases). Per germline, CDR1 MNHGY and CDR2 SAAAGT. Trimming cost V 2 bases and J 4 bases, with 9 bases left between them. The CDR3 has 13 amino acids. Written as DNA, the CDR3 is TGTGCCAGCAGTTACGCAGGGGATTACGAGCAGTACTTC. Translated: CASSYAGDYEQYF.

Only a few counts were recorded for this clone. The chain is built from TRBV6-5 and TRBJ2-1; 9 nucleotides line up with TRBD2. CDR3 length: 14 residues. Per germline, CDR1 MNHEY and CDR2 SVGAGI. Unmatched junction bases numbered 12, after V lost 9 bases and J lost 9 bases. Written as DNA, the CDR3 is TGTGCCAGTTCCATCCGGCGGGGGGGCGTTGAGCAGTTCTTC. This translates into CASSIRRGGVEQFF.

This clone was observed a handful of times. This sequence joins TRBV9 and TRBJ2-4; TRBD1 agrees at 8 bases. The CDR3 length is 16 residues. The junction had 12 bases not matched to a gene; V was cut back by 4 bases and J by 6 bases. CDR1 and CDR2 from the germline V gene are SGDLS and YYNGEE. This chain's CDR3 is CASSSPTGVIGNIQYF. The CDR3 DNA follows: TGTGCCAGCAGCTCCCCGACAGGGGTCATAGGAAACATTCAGTACTTC.

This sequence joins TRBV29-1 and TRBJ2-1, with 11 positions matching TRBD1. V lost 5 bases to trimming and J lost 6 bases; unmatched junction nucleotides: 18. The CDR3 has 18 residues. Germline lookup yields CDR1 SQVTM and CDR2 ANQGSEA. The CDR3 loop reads CSVPKRAGQGARGNEQFF. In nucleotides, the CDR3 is TGCAGCGTTCCTAAAAGGGCTGGACAGGGGGCGCGGGGCAATGAGCAGTTCTTC.

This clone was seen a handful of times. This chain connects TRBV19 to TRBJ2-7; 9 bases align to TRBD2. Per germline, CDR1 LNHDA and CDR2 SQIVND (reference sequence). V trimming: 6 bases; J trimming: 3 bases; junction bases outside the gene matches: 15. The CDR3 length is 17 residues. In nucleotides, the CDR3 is TGTGCCAGTAGCTCCAACGGGGTGCGGGAGGGAGACTACGAGCAGTACTTC. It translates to CASSSNGVREGDYEQYF.

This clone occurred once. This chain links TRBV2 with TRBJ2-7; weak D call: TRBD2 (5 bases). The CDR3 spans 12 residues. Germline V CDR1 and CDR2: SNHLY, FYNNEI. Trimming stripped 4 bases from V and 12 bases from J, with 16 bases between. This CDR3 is CASSAEDSRRYF. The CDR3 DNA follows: TGTGCCAGCAGTGCCGAGGACTCAAGGCGGTACTTC.

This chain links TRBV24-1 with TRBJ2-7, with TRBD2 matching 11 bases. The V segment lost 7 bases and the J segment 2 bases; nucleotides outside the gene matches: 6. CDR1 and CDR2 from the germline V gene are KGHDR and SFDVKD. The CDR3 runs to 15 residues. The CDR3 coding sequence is TGTGCCACCAGCTCAGGGACTAGCGGAACCTACGAGCAGTACTTC. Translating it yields CATSSGTSGTYEQYF.

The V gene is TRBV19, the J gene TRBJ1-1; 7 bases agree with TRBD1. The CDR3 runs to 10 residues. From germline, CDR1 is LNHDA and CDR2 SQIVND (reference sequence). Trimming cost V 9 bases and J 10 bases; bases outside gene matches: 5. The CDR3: CASRQGRAFF. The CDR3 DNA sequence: TGTGCCAGCCGACAGGGAAGAGCTTTCTTT.

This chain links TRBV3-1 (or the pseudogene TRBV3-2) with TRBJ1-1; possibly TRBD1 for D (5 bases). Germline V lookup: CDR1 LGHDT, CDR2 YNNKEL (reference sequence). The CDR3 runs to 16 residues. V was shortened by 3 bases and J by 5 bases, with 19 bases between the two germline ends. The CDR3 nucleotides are TGTGCCAGCAGCCACCCAGGGAGGGGTGGGGGGACTGAAGCTTTCTTT. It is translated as CASSHPGRGGGTEAFF.

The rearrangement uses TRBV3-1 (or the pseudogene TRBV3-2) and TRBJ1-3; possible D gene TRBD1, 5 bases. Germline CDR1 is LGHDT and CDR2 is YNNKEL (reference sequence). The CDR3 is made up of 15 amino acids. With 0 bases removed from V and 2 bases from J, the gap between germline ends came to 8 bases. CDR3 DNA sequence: TGTGCCAGCAGCCAAGAAGCAGGGCCTGGAAACACCATATATTTT. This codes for CASSQEAGPGNTIYF.

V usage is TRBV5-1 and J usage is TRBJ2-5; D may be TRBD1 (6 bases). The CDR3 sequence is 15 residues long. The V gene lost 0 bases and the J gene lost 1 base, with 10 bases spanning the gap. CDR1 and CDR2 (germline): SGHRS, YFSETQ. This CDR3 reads CASSLAVGGQETQYF. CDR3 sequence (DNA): TGCGCCAGCAGCTTGGCGGTAGGGGGCCAAGAGACCCAGTACTTC.

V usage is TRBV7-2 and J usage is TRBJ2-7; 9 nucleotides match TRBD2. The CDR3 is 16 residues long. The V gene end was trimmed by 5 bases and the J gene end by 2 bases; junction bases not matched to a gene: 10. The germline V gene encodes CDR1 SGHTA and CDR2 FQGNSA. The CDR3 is CASSLSGSGSAYEQYF. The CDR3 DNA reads TGTGCCAGCAGCCTGAGTGGTAGCGGGAGCGCCTACGAGCAGTACTTC.

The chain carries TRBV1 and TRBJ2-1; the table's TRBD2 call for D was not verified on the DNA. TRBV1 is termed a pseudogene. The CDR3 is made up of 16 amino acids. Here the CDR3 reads CTSSQDLASRYNEQFF. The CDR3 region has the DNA TGCACCAGCAGCCAAGATTTGGCTAGCAGATACAATGAGCAGTTCTTC.

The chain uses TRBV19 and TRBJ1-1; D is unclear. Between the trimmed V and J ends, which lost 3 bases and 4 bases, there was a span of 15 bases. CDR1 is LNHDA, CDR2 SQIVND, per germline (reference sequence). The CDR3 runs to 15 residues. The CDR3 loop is CASSMGRLAGTEAFF. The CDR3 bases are TGTGCCAGTAGTATGGGCCGGCTCGCCGGCACTGAAGCTTTCTTT. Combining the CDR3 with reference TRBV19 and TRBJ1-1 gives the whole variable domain DGGITQSPKYLFRKEGQNVTLSCEQNLNHDAMYWYRQDPGQGLRLIYYSQIVNDFQKGDIAEGYSVSREKKESFPLTVTSAQKNPTAFYLCASSMGRLAGTEAFFGQGTRLTVV.

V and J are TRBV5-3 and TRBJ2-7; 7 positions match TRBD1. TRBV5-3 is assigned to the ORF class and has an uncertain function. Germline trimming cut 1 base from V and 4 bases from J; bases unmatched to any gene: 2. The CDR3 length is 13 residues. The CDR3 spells CARSLPGGYEQYF. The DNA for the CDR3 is TGTGCCAGAAGCTTGCCAGGGGGATACGAGCAGTACTTC.

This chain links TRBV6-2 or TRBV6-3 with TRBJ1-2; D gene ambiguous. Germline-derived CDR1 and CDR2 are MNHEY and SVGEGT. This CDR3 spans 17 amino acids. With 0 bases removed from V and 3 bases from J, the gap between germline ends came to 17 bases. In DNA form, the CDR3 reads TGTGCCAGCAGTTACTCGGTGGCGACAAAGGAGGACTATGGCTACACCTTC. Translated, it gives CASSYSVATKEDYGYTF.